What follows is one T cell receptor beta chain and its context. What it recognizes is unknown. Stated time point: baseline, week 1 (first vaccination visit). Noted treatment: pre-vaccination baseline after standard-of-care therapy. The record originates from a study of a mutant IDH1 vaccine in newly diagnosed glioma. Study-level points and caveats: With respect to changes in top peripheral T cell clonotypes, pseudoprogression seemed unrelated.

Using immunoSEQ multiplex PCR, the repertoire was profiled, and TCRdb retains in-frame clones only, with some absent. This sample has roughly 70,000 clones, with around 86% found just once. This CDR3 contains 13 residues. The germline V and J ends were trimmed by 7 bases and 3 bases, with 16 bases remaining between them. CDR1 and CDR2 from the germline V gene are SQVTM and ANQGSEA. The sequence was obtained from a man aged 25 to 40 with glioma. The V and J genes are TRBV29-1 and TRBJ2-7, with a weak D call TRBD1 (5 bases). Specimen: PBMCs, collected from a glioma patient treated with radiotherapy, temozolomide or both. The CDR3 bases are TGCAGCGCTACAGGAAAACGGCACTACGAGCAGTACTTC. It translates to CSATGKRHYEQYF.